The clone carrying this TCR beta chain was seen many times. One entry per CDR3 protein results from TCRdb running MiXCR on the multiplex PCR reads. Of approximately 190,000 distinct CDR3 sequences in the sample, around a third were seen once. Trimming removed 2 bases from V and 4 bases from J; junction bases left unmatched: 15. The germline gives CDR1 MGHRA, CDR2 YSYEKL. The CDR3 consists of 18 residues. The sample is drawn from a study of breast tumors, draining lymph nodes, adjacent tissues. Axillary draining lymph nodes of breast cancer patients supplied the node samples. The TCR originated in a female donor with breast cancer. Some clones in this sample may be carry-over from other donors' samples. Input material: axillary lymph node tissue. The chain recombines TRBV4-1 with TRBJ1-2; 8 bases match TRBD1. This CDR3 reads CASSQHPGGTGQTYGYTF. The DNA of the CDR3 is TGCGCCAGCAGCCAACACCCGGGGGGGACAGGTCAGACCTATGGCTACACCTTC.